This TCR beta chain originates from a study of cytomegalovirus exposure and HLA in healthy donors. Germline V gene lookup returns CDR1 LGHNA and CDR2 YNFKEQ. This CDR3 is 14 amino acids long. V lost 0 bases and J lost 8, with 10 bases in between. The PCR ran on 60 Vbeta and 13 Jbeta primers. Here immunoSEQ multiplex PCR was the method, and the copy in TCRdb shows in-frame clones only, minus some. The repertoire holds roughly 150,000 clones, 70% to 90% seen once, with less than 2.5% in the top ten. The study's findings and limits: Association of a missense DCLRE1C variant with TCR beta V- and J-gene trimming was reported in a later analysis. Researchers counted 164 TCR beta chains as cytomegalovirus-associated. A few chains tied to CMV proved CMV antigen-specific in vitro.

This clone was detected a few times. Antigen: not known. This clonotype was obtained from a woman aged 18-29 years in good health and CMV-seronegative. Sample: PBMCs. This chain connects TRBV4-2 to TRBJ1-4; D is unclear. The DNA for the CDR3 is TGTGCCAGCAGCCAAGATCCCACAGTGGAAAAACTGTTTTTT. Amino acid sequence: CASSQDPTVEKLFF.